This TCR gamma chain was recovered during a study of γδ T cells in repeated Plasmodium falciparum infection. Study-wide context: Sampling occurred at baseline, pre-infection for selected infections, and 21 days post-infection. General study findings and limits: One small rural Malian village, predominantly a single ethnic group, supplied the cohort. Many TCRgamma sequences overlapped between individuals in stable Vgamma9/Vdelta2+ repertoires.

The V gene end was trimmed by 5 bases and the J gene end by 8 bases; junction bases not matched to a gene: 12. The CDR3 has 17 residues. Germline V gene sequence: CDR1 GITISATS, CDR2 ISYDGTV (reference sequence). TCRdb called clones anew from the multiplex PCR reads with CATT. The sample has roughly 15,000 gamma-chain clones; roughly 1.5% are singletons. In this sample, this clone turned up a few times. Its matching antigen is unknown. TCRdb lists the protein of a much larger clone for this DNA, which differs at residue 5, so this is likely a read error; the protein given here is translated from the DNA itself. Gammadelta T cells were flow-sorted from PBMC into Vgamma9/Vdelta2+ and Vdelta2-negative populations for bulk analysis.

The rearrangement links TRGV9 to TRGJP. TCRdb supplies no J gene; here it was assigned by aligning the nucleotide sequence to germline. The sequence was collected from a pool of human donors (malaria-infected and uninfected, not separated). Sequencing input: gamma-delta T cells from blood. The CDR3 sequence is CALWGVRRQLGKKIKVF. The DNA for the CDR3 is TGTGCCTTGTGGGGGGTTAGGAGACAGTTGGGCAAAAAAATCAAGGTATTT.